The 20 T cell receptor beta chains listed next were all sequenced from one sample in a study of blood T cell repertoires in COVID-19. Repertoires were generated with immunoSEQ multiplex PCR, while TCRdb's copy carries only in-frame clones and drops some. This table holds under 200,000 clones, roughly 77% found once. Specimen: peripheral blood. The receptors were sampled from a woman aged 40 to 55 with COVID-19, enrolled during active disease.

CDR3 protein: CASSWGEANYGYTF. CDR3 sequence (DNA): TGTGCCAGCAGTTGGGGGGAAGCTAACTATGGCTACACCTTC. The chain combines TRBV6-5 with TRBJ1-2; weak D call: TRBD1 (5 bases). The V gene lost 4 bases and the J gene lost 0 bases, with 9 bases spanning the gap. The CDR3 is 14 residues long. Germline CDR1 is MNHEY and CDR2 is SVGAGI.

The chain recombines TRBV7-8 with TRBJ1-5, with 10 bases identical to TRBD1. Germline-derived CDR1 and CDR2 are SGHVS and FQNEAQ. The junction had 7 bases not matched to a gene; V was cut back by 5 bases and J by 6 bases. There are 15 residues in the CDR3. The CDR3 nucleotides read TGTGCCAGCAGCACCGGGACAGGGGTCGGTCAGCCCCAGCATTTT. Its translation is CASSTGTGVGQPQHF. The whole variable domain, remainder taken from reference TRBV7-8 and TRBJ1-5, is GAGVSQSPRYKVAKRGQDVALRCDPISGHVSLFWYQQALGQGPEFLTYFQNEAQLDKSGLPSDRFFAERPEGSVSTLKIQRTQQEDSAVYLCASSTGTGVGQPQHFGDGTRLSIL.

The chain recombines TRBV7-9 with TRBJ2-3; 8 bases fit TRBD2. The CDR3 runs to 15 residues. V was pared by 5 bases and J by 1 base, with 5 bases of the junction left unmatched. The V gene's germline CDR1 is SEHNR and CDR2 FQNEAQ (reference sequence). As DNA, the CDR3 is TGTGCCAGCAGCCAGCGGGAGCTGGGCACAGATACGCAGTATTTT. It translates to CASSQRELGTDTQYF.

Concerning this clone itself: The same CDR3 also results from other DNA sequences found in this sample. The chain is built from TRBV7-2 and TRBJ2-5; a possible D gene is TRBD2 (5 bases). Germline V gene lookup returns CDR1 SGHTA and CDR2 FQGNSA. V was clipped by 2 bases and J by 5 bases, with 12 bases between them. This CDR3 spans 14 amino acids. CDR3 loop: CASSLNSGEETQYF. In DNA, the CDR3 is TGTGCCAGCAGCTTAAACAGCGGTGAGGAGACCCAGTACTTC.

V gene TRBV5-5 combines with J gene TRBJ2-5; D is perhaps TRBD2 (6 bases). The CDR3 loop spans 13 amino acids. Between the trimmed V and J ends, which lost 0 bases and 7 bases, there was a span of 10 bases. Germline V gives CDR1 SGHKS, CDR2 YYEKEE (reference sequence). CDR3 nucleotide sequence: TGTGCCAGCAGCTTGGGAGGGGAGGTGACCCAGTACTTC. This encodes CASSLGGEVTQYF.

The V and J genes are TRBV3-1 (or the pseudogene TRBV3-2) and TRBJ1-5, with 12 bases matching TRBD1. The V gene end was trimmed by 4 bases and the J gene end by 5 bases; junction bases not matched to a gene: 15. This CDR3 contains 19 residues. CDR1 and CDR2 from the germline V gene are LGHDT and YNNKEL (reference sequence). Here the CDR3 reads CASSLSTIRDRGHDQPQHF. In nucleotides, the CDR3 is TGTGCCAGCAGCCTATCAACCATCCGGGACAGGGGGCATGATCAGCCCCAGCATTTT.

The sample holds a few counts of this clone. V gene TRBV30 combines with J gene TRBJ2-1; the D gene is possibly TRBD2 (6 bases). V shed 7 bases and J shed 0 bases, with 16 bases lying between them. The CDR3 totals 15 residues. Germline V gene sequence: CDR1 GTSNPN, CDR2 SVGIG (reference sequence). The CDR3 DNA reads as TGTGCCTCCCCGAGATCCGGGAGCTCCTACAATGAGCAGTTCTTC. This sequence encodes CASPRSGSSYNEQFF. Combining the CDR3 with reference TRBV30 and TRBJ2-1 gives the whole variable domain SQTIHQWPATLVQPVGSPLSLECTVEGTSNPNLYWYRQAAGRGLQLLFYSVGIGQISSEVPQNLSASRPQDRQFILSSKKLLLSDSGFYLCASPRSGSSYNEQFFGPGTRLTVL.

The chain recombines TRBV19 with TRBJ1-1; a possible D gene is TRBD1 (5 bases). V shed 3 bases and J shed 1 base, with 24 bases lying between them. There are 19 residues in the CDR3. The germline V gene encodes CDR1 LNHDA and CDR2 SQIVND (reference sequence). This CDR3 reads CASSISLGRAGLTNTEAFF. The CDR3 nucleotides read TGTGCCAGTAGTATTAGTCTTGGCAGGGCCGGTCTAACGAACACTGAAGCTTTCTTT.

The chain couples TRBV25-1 to TRBJ2-7, with 8 bases aligning to TRBD1. V shed 5 bases, J shed 2 bases, and the junction held 5 bases outside the gene matches. The germline CDR1 and CDR2 sequences are MGHDK and SYGVNS. This CDR3 is 14 amino acids long. Here the CDR3 DNA reads TGTGCCAGCAGTCCGAGGACAGGGACCTACGAGCAGTACTTC. It translates to CASSPRTGTYEQYF.

The chain uses TRBV7-9 and TRBJ1-1; D is perhaps TRBD1 (6 bases). CDR1 and CDR2 from the germline V gene are SEHNR and FQNEAQ (reference sequence). V lost 8 bases to trimming and J lost 5 bases, with 15 bases between them. CDR3 length equals 13 residues. The CDR3 is CASDTGSLTEAFF. The CDR3 nucleotides read TGTGCCAGCGACACAGGGTCTTTGACTGAAGCTTTCTTT.

The chain uses TRBV13 and TRBJ2-3; perhaps TRBD1 as D (6 bases). Germline V gene data show CDR1 as PRHDT and CDR2 as FYEKMQ (reference sequence). This CDR3 contains 16 residues. V shed 5 bases and J shed 0 bases, with 15 bases lying between them. DNA for the CDR3: TGTGCCAGCAGCGCGTTCCGGGACACGAGCACAGATACGCAGTATTTT. This codes for CASSAFRDTSTDTQYF.

This chain uses TRBV6-1 with TRBJ1-1, with no clear D. The CDR3 is 16 amino acids. V shed 4 bases and J shed 10 bases, with 25 bases lying between them. Germline V gene sequence: CDR1 MNHNS, CDR2 SASEGT. CDR3 region: CASSGEVGRQVGRAFF. CDR3 nucleotides: TGTGCCAGCAGTGGAGAGGTGGGAAGGCAGGTAGGGAGAGCTTTCTTT.

The chain links TRBV29-1 to TRBJ1-2, with D unresolved. The V end lost 3 bases, the J end lost 3 bases, and 17 bases lay between the germline ends. Germline assignment: CDR1 SQVTM and CDR2 ANQGSEA. This CDR3 region has 15 residues. The CDR3 sequence is CSVDSLSREDYGYTF. DNA of the CDR3: TGCAGCGTTGATTCACTCTCCCGGGAGGACTATGGCTACACCTTC.

J is TRBJ1-2 and V is TRBV6-1; D gene unclear. This CDR3 region has 15 residues. With 3 bases removed from V and 8 bases from J, the gap between germline ends came to 19 bases. The V gene's germline CDR1 is MNHNS and CDR2 SASEGT. This CDR3 is CASSDSGRSLAGYTF. The CDR3 nucleotides are TGTGCCAGCAGTGATTCGGGCAGGTCCCTAGCGGGCTACACCTTC.

Many counts were recorded for this clone. This chain links TRBV20-1 with TRBJ2-7, with TRBD2 matching 11 bases. The CDR3 sequence is 13 residues long. V lost 3 bases, J lost 7 bases, and 5 bases stayed unmatched. Germline CDR1 is DFQATT and CDR2 is SNEGSKA (reference sequence). The CDR3: CSASRLAGQEQYF. The CDR3 nucleotides read TGCAGTGCTAGTAGACTAGCGGGACAAGAGCAGTACTTC.

V gene TRBV5-1 combines with J gene TRBJ2-3, with a possible D match to TRBD1 (5 bases). The CDR3 extends over 14 amino acids. The ends were cut back, 7 bases at V and 0 bases at J, with 12 bases in the middle. The germline gives CDR1 SGHRS, CDR2 YFSETQ. CDR3 protein: CASRSGFSTDTQYF. The CDR3 DNA reads TGCGCCAGCCGCTCAGGGTTTAGCACAGATACGCAGTATTTT.

This chain uses TRBV19 with TRBJ2-2, with D possibly being TRBD1 (5 bases). CDR3 length: 14 residues. V was shortened by 1 base and J by 7 bases, with 10 bases between the two germline ends. Germline V gene sequence: CDR1 LNHDA, CDR2 SQIVND (reference sequence). CDR3 residues: CASSIGSGLGELFF. The CDR3 DNA reads TGTGCCAGTAGTATAGGTTCAGGGCTCGGGGAGCTGTTTTTT.

This clone was counted only a few times. The J gene is TRBJ2-7, the V gene TRBV4-1, with TRBD2 as a possible D gene (6 bases). Germline CDR1 reads MGHRA; CDR2 reads YSYEKL. The CDR3 extends over 15 amino acids. V lost 1 base and J 4 bases, leaving 14 bases between the germline ends. The CDR3 nucleotides are TGCGCCAGCAGCCAAGTGGCTAGCGTCGATTACGAGCAGTACTTC. Its translation: CASSQVASVDYEQYF.

The chain joins TRBV14 to TRBJ2-5; 9 bases are shared with TRBD2. Trimming took 4 bases from V and 5 from J; bases not matched to a gene: 17. Germline loops: CDR1 SGHDN, CDR2 FVKESK. The CDR3 length is 18 residues. The CDR3, as DNA: TGTGCCAGCAGCCCCCTCGTGGGTAGCGGGAGTGGTAGGGAGACCCAGTACTTC. This gives the protein CASSPLVGSGSGRETQYF.

The V gene is TRBV5-6, the J gene TRBJ1-5, with D possibly matching TRBD1 (6 bases). CDR1 and CDR2 from the germline V gene are SGHDT and YYEEEE. The CDR3 length is 14 residues. Trimming removed 1 base at V and 4 bases at J, with 9 bases between. In DNA form, the CDR3 reads TGTGCCAGCAGCTTGTGGCAGGGGAATCAGCCCCAGCATTTT. Translation: CASSLWQGNQPQHF.